A single T cell receptor beta chain is shown here with its context. No antigen is known for it. Although they were nominally healthy when sampled, donors likely had unrecorded immune exposures. Amplification used 60 Vbeta primers and 13 Jbeta primers. Profiled with immunoSEQ multiplex PCR; TCRdb holds only in-frame clones, not every one. The sample includes about 130,000 clones, roughly 70% of them seen just once. The data derive from a study of cytomegalovirus exposure and HLA in healthy donors. Study summary: The Caucasian-associated ancestry cluster held 65% to 90% of 398 genotyped donors.

The CDR3 runs to 14 residues. The germline CDR1 and CDR2 sequences are SNHLY and FYNNEI. V shed 6 bases and J shed 1 base, with 12 bases lying between them. The study, taken as a whole, reports: In an earlier analysis, most TCR beta V segments were productive about 87% or about 30% of the time. Cytomegalovirus-associated status was assigned to approximately 160 TCR beta chains.

The source material was PBMCs. This TCR was sampled from a woman aged 55-69 years in good health and CMV-seropositive. The V call is TRBV2, the J call TRBJ1-1; D remains ambiguous. The chain's CDR3 is CASRGDTQNTEAFF. The CDR3 region has the DNA TGTGCCAGCAGGGGAGATACACAGAACACTGAAGCTTTCTTT.